These T cell receptor beta chains were read from a single sample in a study of long-term antiretroviral therapy in people with HIV. Profiling relied on immunoSEQ multiplex PCR, and the TCRdb table lists in-frame clones only, not all of them. The repertoire holds more than 25,000 clones, with 97% as singletons. Sequenced material: unsorted PBMCs, taken 7.6 years after starting antiretroviral therapy. The receptors were gathered from a man younger than 45 with HIV. CDR3s include the opening cysteine and the closing phenylalanine or tryptophan. A D gene is named only where the DNA matches it firmly. The size entry is marked missing in some rows and otherwise reads once, few, many or a size class.

D gene,clone size,V gene,J gene,CDR3 DNA,CDR3 protein
NA,NA,TRBV25-1,TRBJ2-7,TGTGCCAGCAGAGCTTCTCTGGGCCGGCTGTACTTC,CASRASLGRLYF
NA,once,TRBV4-3,TRBJ2-7,TGCGCCAGCAGCCAAGAGGTGGGGGGTTACGAGCAGTACTTC,CASSQEVGGYEQYF
NA,NA,TRBV6-5,TRBJ2-7,TGTGCCAGCAGTTACCTGGGGGAAGGATACGAGCAGTACTTC,CASSYLGEGYEQYF
TRBD1,once,TRBV23-1,TRBJ1-1,TGCGCCAGCAGTCAATTTGGGCAGGGGGCGCCCAAGAGGACTGAAGCTTTCTTT,CASSQFGQGAPKRTEAFF
TRBD1,NA,TRBV6-5,TRBJ1-5,TGTGCCAGCAGTCCAGGGGGCAGGAATCAGCCCCAGCATTTT,CASSPGGRNQPQHF
NA,NA,TRBV6-5,TRBJ1-2,TGTGCCACCGTACGACAGCCCGACTATGGCTACACCTTC,CATVRQPDYGYTF
NA,NA,TRBV13,TRBJ1-1,TGTGCCAGCAGCGAGGGAGCTGAAGCTTTCTTT,CASSEGAEAFF
NA,NA,TRBV7-9,TRBJ1-2,TGTGCCAGCAGCTTGGTCCACGAGCCGGGAGGCTATGGCTACACCTTC,CASSLVHEPGGYGYTF
NA,NA,TRBV5-4,TRBJ2-3,TGTGCCAGCAGCTTGGGCGGGCCCGCGGGGCAGTATTTT,CASSLGGPAGQYF
NA,NA,TRBV7-2,TRBJ2-2,TGTGCCAGCAGCAGGGAACTGGCAAACACCGGGGAGCTGTTTTTT,CASSRELANTGELFF
NA,NA,TRBV4-1,TRBJ1-5,TGCGCCAGCAGCCAAGATCTCTCGGACATTAGCAATCAGCCCCAGCATTTT,CASSQDLSDISNQPQHF
TRBD2,NA,TRBV6-1,TRBJ2-2,TGTGCCAGCAGTGAACGGGCGGGGGGGCCGACCGGGGAGCTGTTTTTT,CASSERAGGPTGELFF
NA,NA,TRBV9,TRBJ2-7,TGTGCCAGCAGCGCGACAGACTGGGGCGAGCAGTACTTC,CASSATDWGEQYF
NA,NA,TRBV7-6,TRBJ2-3,TGTGCCAGCAGCAACCCGGGACAAGGCACAGATACGCAGTATTTT,CASSNPGQGTDTQYF
NA,once,TRBV6-1,TRBJ2-4,TGTGCCAGCAGTCCCCTGCCCGGGGCGGGGATTCAGTACTTC,CASSPLPGAGIQYF
NA,NA,TRBV9,TRBJ2-3,TGTGCCAGCAGCGTAGCCGCAGGGGGGCCTACAGATACGCAGTATTTT,CASSVAAGGPTDTQYF
NA,NA,TRBV5-1,TRBJ1-1,TGCGCCAGCTCACTCGTCCCGAACACTGAAGCTTTCTTT,CASSLVPNTEAFF
TRBD1,NA,TRBV5-1,TRBJ1-1,TGCGCCAGCAGCAGCCGGACAGGGATGAACACTGAAGCTTTCTTT,CASSSRTGMNTEAFF
NA,once,TRBV5-1,TRBJ2-5,TGCGCCAGCAGCTTGGTGCGGGGAGAGTCGGAGACCCAGTACTTC,CASSLVRGESETQYF
NA,NA,TRBV7-9,TRBJ2-1,TGTGCCAGCAGCTTAAGATCCTACAATGAGCAGTTCTTC,CASSLRSYNEQFF
TRBD2,NA,TRBV15,TRBJ2-1,TGTGCCACCAGCGGCCGGGGTGAGGCGGGAGGCAATGAGCAGTTCTTC,CATSGRGEAGGNEQFF
NA,NA,TRBV29-1,TRBJ2-1,TGCAGCGTCACCCATTCTAGGGGAAACAATGAGCAGTTCTTC,CSVTHSRGNNEQFF
NA,NA,TRBV11-2,TRBJ2-7,TGTGCCAGCAGCTCCCGCCCCGGACAAGGCGAGCAGTACTTC,CASSSRPGQGEQYF
NA,NA,TRBV13,TRBJ2-3,TGTGCCAGCAGCTTAGTAGCGCGGGATACGCAGTATTTT,CASSLVARDTQYF
NA,NA,TRBV15,TRBJ2-1,TGTGCCACCAGCAGAGATCGGTCTAGGATCGATGAGCAGTTCTTC,CATSRDRSRIDEQFF
NA,NA,TRBV4-3,TRBJ1-4,TGCGCCAGCAGCCCAGTGATTCGGGGAGAAAAACTGTTTTTT,CASSPVIRGEKLFF
NA,NA,TRBV19,TRBJ1-5,TGTGCCAGTAGTATCGGGGGGCAGGGCCATCAGCCCCAGCATTTT,CASSIGGQGHQPQHF
NA,NA,TRBV30,TRBJ1-4,TGTGCCTGGAGTGTAAACAGGGCGGGAGAAAAACTGTTTTTT,CAWSVNRAGEKLFF
NA,NA,TRBV2,TRBJ1-1,TGTGCCAGCAGTGAATCGACCCTTGGGTCGCGGAGCACTGAAGCTTTCTTT,CASSESTLGSRSTEAFF
NA,NA,TRBV2,TRBJ2-5,TGTGCCAGCAGTGAGAGAATAAGGAATACGTACCAAGAGACCCAGTACTTC,CASSERIRNTYQETQYF
TRBD1,once,TRBV6-6,TRBJ2-7,TGTGCCAGCAGGGAAGGGGGCAGCCAGCAGTACTTC,CASREGGSQQYF
NA,NA,TRBV5-4,TRBJ2-5,TGTGCCAGCAGTACTGAGGAGGGAGTACAAGAGACCCAGTACTTC,CASSTEEGVQETQYF
NA,NA,TRBV18,TRBJ2-2,TGTGCCAGCTCACCATCGAACACCGGGGAGCTGTTTTTT,CASSPSNTGELFF
TRBD1,NA,TRBV4-2,TRBJ2-2,TGTGCCAGCAGCCAACAAGTGCAGGGGGCAGCCAACACCGGGGAGCTGTTTTTT,CASSQQVQGAANTGELFF
NA,NA,TRBV2,TRBJ2-3,TGTGCCAGCAGTGAATTAGAGGATACGCAGTATTTT,CASSELEDTQYF
TRBD1,NA,TRBV6-6,TRBJ2-7,TGTGCCAGCAACGAGTCCCGGGACAGGGTGTACGAGCAGTACTTC,CASNESRDRVYEQYF
NA,NA,TRBV7-9,TRBJ1-4,TGTGCCAGCAGCTTTTCAGGAGCAGAAAAACTGTTTTTT,CASSFSGAEKLFF
NA,NA,TRBV5-1,TRBJ2-7,TGCGCCAGCTTTGGGGAATCCTACGAGCAGTACTTC,CASFGESYEQYF
TRBD2,NA,TRBV29-1,TRBJ2-7,TGCAGCGTTGCTAGCGGGAGAAAAAGCTACGAGCAGTACTTC,CSVASGRKSYEQYF
NA,NA,TRBV29-1,TRBJ2-3,TGCAGCGTAAATCCGGGCTCTGATACGCAGTATTTT,CSVNPGSDTQYF
NA,NA,TRBV2,TRBJ2-2,TGTGCCAGCAGTGAGGGACGGGAGACCGGGGAGCTGTTTTTT,CASSEGRETGELFF
NA,NA,TRBV6-5,TRBJ1-1,TGTGCCAGCAGCAGATCGAACACTGAAGCTTTCTTT,CASSRSNTEAFF
NA,once,TRBV7-9,TRBJ1-2,TGTGCCAGCAGCTCCGGGACGGTCTATGGCTACACCTTC,CASSSGTVYGYTF
NA,once,TRBV29-1,TRBJ2-3,TGCAGCGTTGAAGATCGACCTATCAGGGCCGATACGCAGTATTTT,CSVEDRPIRADTQYF
NA,NA,TRBV2,TRBJ2-7,TGTGCCAGCGGGGGCGAGACAGGCAGTGGCTACGAGCAGTACTTC,CASGGETGSGYEQYF
TRBD1,NA,TRBV4-1,TRBJ1-2,TGCGCCAGCAGCCCAGGGGAGCAGGGGGCTCTAAACACCTTC,CASSPGEQGALNTF
NA,NA,TRBV7-7,TRBJ2-2,TGTGCTAGCAGCTCTGCGAACACCGGGGAGCTGTTTTTT,CASSSANTGELFF
NA,NA,TRBV29-1,TRBJ2-5,TGCAGCGTTGAAAAGGGGGGGCCGACCCAGTACTTC,CSVEKGGPTQYF